Each of the 14 T cell receptor beta chains below was sequenced from the same sample in a study of T cell responses to AZD1222 COVID-19 vaccine (dated by TCRdb to 2020 to 2022). The intended sense of this specimen's time point label: about 28 days (+/-7) after the second vaccine dose. The library was generated by the immunoSEQ multiplex PCR assay. TCRdb mirrors the immuneACCESS table, restricted to in-frame sequences. Some clones are absent from its copies; in checked studies, under half trace to an unresolved V gene, and the reason for the others is unknown. In this sample the table shows about 63,000 clones, 83% of which occur a single time. In total, the top ten clones hold 5% to 6.5% of the sample. The sequences come from peripheral blood, collected 28 days after the second AZD1222 dose. The source of these receptors is an adult who received the AZD1222 COVID-19 vaccine.

Here the CDR3 DNA reads TGTGCCAGCAGTGACTCGGGGGGGCGCGGGTACAATGAGCAGTTCTTC. The encoded protein is CASSDSGGRGYNEQFF. The chain employs TRBV6-4 and TRBJ2-1, with D tentatively TRBD2 (7 bases). The CDR3 covers 16 residues. V was shortened by 0 bases and J by 4 bases, with 13 bases between the two germline ends. Looked up from germline, CDR1 is MRHNA and CDR2 is SNTAGT.

This chain links TRBV6-1 with TRBJ1-4, with D possibly TRBD1 on 6 matching bases. Germline CDR1 reads MNHNS; CDR2 reads SASEGT. The V end lost 3 bases, the J end lost 8 bases, and 13 bases lay between the germline ends. The CDR3 extends over 14 amino acids. The CDR3 DNA is TGTGCCAGCAGTGATGCTAGGGGGGGGGAAAAACTGTTTTTT. It is translated as CASSDARGGEKLFF.

The chain uses TRBV7-6 and TRBJ1-6; 10 positions agree with TRBD1. Germline lookup yields CDR1 SGHVS and CDR2 FNYEAQ. J gave up 7 bases and V 2 bases, and 5 bases lay outside the gene matches. This CDR3 has 16 residues. The chain's CDR3 is CASSLRTTGGNSPLHF. The DNA of the CDR3 is TGTGCCAGCAGCTTACGGACGACAGGGGGCAATTCACCCCTCCACTTT. Variable domain in full (rest from reference TRBV7-6 and TRBJ1-6): GAGVSQSPRYKVTKRGQDVALRCDPISGHVSLYWYRQALGQGPEFLTYFNYEAQQDKSGLPNDRFSAERPEGSISTLTIQRTEQRDSAMYRCASSLRTTGGNSPLHFGNGTRLTVT.

V is TRBV24-1 and J is TRBJ2-1, with D maybe TRBD2 (5 bases). Trimming took 3 bases from V and 3 from J, leaving 14 bases between them. The CDR3 runs to 16 residues. The germline CDR1 and CDR2 sequences are KGHDR and SFDVKD. As DNA, the CDR3 is TGTGCCACCAGTGATATGGGAGCCAAAAACTACAATGAGCAGTTCTTC. This gives the protein CATSDMGAKNYNEQFF.

The chain carries TRBV5-1 and TRBJ1-1; 7 bases align to TRBD1. This CDR3 is built from 16 residues. J lost 1 base, V lost 0 bases, and 6 bases had no gene match. Germline values: CDR1 SGHRS, CDR2 YFSETQ. CDR3 in amino acids: CASSLDTGQQNTEAFF. The CDR3 DNA reads TGCGCCAGCAGCTTGGATACGGGACAGCAGAACACTGAAGCTTTCTTT.

The genes are TRBV7-9 and TRBJ2-7; D call uncertain. Germline V lookup: CDR1 SEHNR, CDR2 FQNEAQ (reference sequence). The ends were cut back, 6 bases at V and 6 bases at J, with 12 bases in the middle. This CDR3 contains 12 residues. For the CDR3, the DNA is TGTGCCAGCAGTAGCCTCCCGGCCGAGCAGTACTTC. Translating gives CASSSLPAEQYF.

The V and J genes are TRBV2 and TRBJ1-3; the match to TRBD1 covers 7 bases. This CDR3 has 13 amino acids. CDR1 is SNHLY and CDR2 is FYNNEI in the germline V gene. The junction had 1 base not matched to a gene; V was cut back by 6 bases and J by 2 bases. In DNA, the CDR3 is TGTGCCAGCAGCGGACAGGCTGGAAACACCATATATTTT. Translation gives CASSGQAGNTIYF.

This clone appeared a few times. This rearrangement joins TRBV11-3 to TRBJ2-1; D perhaps matches TRBD1 (5 bases). CDR1 is SGHNT and CDR2 is YENEEA in the germline V gene. The CDR3 has 15 residues. The ends were cut back, 3 bases at V and 0 bases at J, with 9 bases in the middle. This chain's CDR3 is CASSFDSDSYNEQFF. In DNA, the CDR3 is TGTGCCAGCAGCTTCGACAGTGACTCCTACAATGAGCAGTTCTTC.

The chain links TRBV7-8 to TRBJ1-2, with D unresolved. Germline lookup yields CDR1 SGHVS and CDR2 FQNEAQ. The V gene lost 2 bases and the J gene lost 4 bases, with 14 bases spanning the gap. CDR3 length equals 15 residues. The DNA of the CDR3 is TGTGCCAGCAGCTTATTGAAGGGATTCGGCTATGGCTACACCTTC. Translation: CASSLLKGFGYGYTF.

The V and J genes are TRBV2 and TRBJ1-3; D unclear. CDR1 and CDR2 from the germline V gene are SNHLY and FYNNEI. CDR3 length: 14 residues. V dropped 5 bases and J dropped 0 bases, with 8 bases sitting between them. CDR3 in amino acids: CASSLYSSGNTIYF. In DNA form, the CDR3 reads TGTGCCAGCAGTCTCTACAGCTCTGGAAACACCATATATTTT.

The V and J genes are TRBV5-1 and TRBJ1-6; D is possibly TRBD1 (6 bases). With 4 bases removed from V and 9 bases from J, the gap between germline ends came to 14 bases. The CDR3 consists of 14 residues. Germline V CDR1 and CDR2: SGHRS, YFSETQ. The CDR3: CASSQLRGASPLHF. In DNA, the CDR3 is TGCGCCAGCAGCCAATTAAGGGGGGCTTCACCCCTCCACTTT.

The CDR3 loop is CASSAGTSGDEQYF. DNA of the CDR3: TGTGCCAGCAGCGCCGGGACTAGCGGGGACGAGCAGTACTTC. This chain joins TRBV11-3 and TRBJ2-7; 13 positions match TRBD2. Germline V gene data show CDR1 as SGHNT and CDR2 as YENEEA. The CDR3 has 14 residues. The trim removed 5 bases at V and 5 bases at J, leaving 3 bases unmatched.

The gene calls are TRBV19 and TRBJ1-2; TRBD1 matches 7 bases. Germline V gives CDR1 LNHDA, CDR2 SQIVND (reference sequence). This CDR3 spans 15 amino acids. Trimming at V came to 3 bases and at J to 2 bases, leaving 6 bases not matched to a gene. The CDR3 coding sequence is TGTGCCAGTAGTATCTCCGGACAGGAAAACTATGGCTACACCTTC. Its translation is CASSISGQENYGYTF.

The count of this clone is one. The chain uses TRBV7-9 and TRBJ2-7; 7 bases are shared with TRBD1. In germline, CDR1 is SEHNR, CDR2 FQNEAQ (reference sequence). V gave up 6 bases and J gave up 4 bases; unmatched junction bases: 6. This CDR3 contains 13 residues. The DNA of the CDR3 is TGTGCCAGCAGATTAAGACAGGGATACGAGCAGTACTTC. Translation: CASRLRQGYEQYF.